This T cell receptor (beta chain) was sequenced for a study of T cell changes during pregnancy in multiple sclerosis. Generated by immunoSEQ multiplex PCR, the TCRdb table keeps only in-frame clones and is missing some. The repertoire holds just over 40,000 clones, with approximately 89% as singletons. This CDR3 is 17 amino acids long. Germline lookup yields CDR1 PRHDT and CDR2 FYEKMQ (reference sequence). V trimming: 5 bases; J trimming: 1 base; junction bases outside the gene matches: 8. This sequence originates from a female donor in good health, enrolled as a control in a pregnancy study. Sequenced material: peripheral blood, taken in the first trimester of pregnancy. The J gene is TRBJ2-2, the V gene TRBV13; 9 bases map to TRBD1. CDR3 sequence reads: CASSPRGTGRNTGELFF. The CDR3 DNA follows: TGTGCCAGCAGCCCCCGGGGGACAGGGCGGAACACCGGGGAGCTGTTTTTT.